The clone carrying this T cell receptor beta chain came up a few times. Followed longitudinally, the Seattle patients had been enrolled during active infection. The CDR3 runs 17 residues. Trimming cost V 0 bases and J 8 bases, with 21 bases left between them. From germline, CDR1 is SGHKS and CDR2 YYEKEE (reference sequence). The protocol was immunoSEQ multiplex PCR, while the TCRdb copy is restricted to in-frame clones and leaves out a portion. This sample has about 230,000 clones, with nearly 85% found just once. The sample belongs to a study of blood T cell repertoires in COVID-19. The sample taken for sequencing was peripheral blood. The sequence came from a woman in her thirties with COVID-19, enrolled during active disease. The V call is TRBV5-5, the J call TRBJ2-1; D is perhaps TRBD1 (6 bases). CDR3 bases: TGTGCCAGCAGCTTGGTCTCGACAGGCCCATTCGGGGATGAGCAGTTCTTC. Its protein is CASSLVSTGPFGDEQFF.